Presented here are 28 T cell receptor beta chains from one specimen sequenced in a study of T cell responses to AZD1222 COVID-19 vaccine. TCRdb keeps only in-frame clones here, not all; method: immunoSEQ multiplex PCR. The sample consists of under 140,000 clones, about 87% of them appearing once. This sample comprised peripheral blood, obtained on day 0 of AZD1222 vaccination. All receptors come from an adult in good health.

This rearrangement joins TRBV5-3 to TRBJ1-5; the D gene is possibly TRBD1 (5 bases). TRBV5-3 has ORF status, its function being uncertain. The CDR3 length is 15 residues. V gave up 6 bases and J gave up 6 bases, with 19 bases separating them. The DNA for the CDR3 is TGTGCCAGAAACTCCATCGGGACGGCAGTTCAGCCCCAGCATTTT. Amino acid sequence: CARNSIGTAVQPQHF.

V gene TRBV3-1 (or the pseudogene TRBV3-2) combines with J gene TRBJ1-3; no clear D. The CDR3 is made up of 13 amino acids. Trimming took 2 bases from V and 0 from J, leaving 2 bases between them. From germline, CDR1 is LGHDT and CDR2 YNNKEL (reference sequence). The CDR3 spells CASSQNSGNTIYF. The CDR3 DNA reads TGTGCCAGCAGCCAAAACTCTGGAAACACCATATATTTT.

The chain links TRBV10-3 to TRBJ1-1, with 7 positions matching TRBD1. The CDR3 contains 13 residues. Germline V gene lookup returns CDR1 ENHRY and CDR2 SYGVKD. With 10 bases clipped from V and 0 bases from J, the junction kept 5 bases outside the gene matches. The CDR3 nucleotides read TGTGCCACAGCGGGACAGATGAACACTGAAGCTTTCTTT. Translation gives CATAGQMNTEAFF.

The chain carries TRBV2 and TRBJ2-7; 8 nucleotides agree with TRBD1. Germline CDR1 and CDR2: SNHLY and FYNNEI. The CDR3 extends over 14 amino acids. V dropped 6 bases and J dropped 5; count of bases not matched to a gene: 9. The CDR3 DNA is TGTGCCAGCAGCGGACAGGGCCTCAGGGACGAGCAGTACTTC. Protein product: CASSGQGLRDEQYF.

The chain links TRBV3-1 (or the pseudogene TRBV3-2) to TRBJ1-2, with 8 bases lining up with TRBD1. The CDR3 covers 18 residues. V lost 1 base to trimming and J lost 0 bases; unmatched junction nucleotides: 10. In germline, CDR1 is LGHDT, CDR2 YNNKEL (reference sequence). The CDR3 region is CASSQAAGRGQTNYGYTF. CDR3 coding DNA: TGTGCCAGCAGCCAAGCGGCGGGCAGGGGGCAGACTAACTATGGCTACACCTTC.

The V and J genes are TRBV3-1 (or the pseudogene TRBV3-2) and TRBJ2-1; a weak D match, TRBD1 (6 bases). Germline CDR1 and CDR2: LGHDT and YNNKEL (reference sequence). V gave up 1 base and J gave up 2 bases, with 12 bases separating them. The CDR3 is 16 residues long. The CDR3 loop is CASSQAPDSTYNEQFF. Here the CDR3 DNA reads TGTGCCAGCAGCCAAGCCCCGGACAGCACCTACAATGAGCAGTTCTTC.

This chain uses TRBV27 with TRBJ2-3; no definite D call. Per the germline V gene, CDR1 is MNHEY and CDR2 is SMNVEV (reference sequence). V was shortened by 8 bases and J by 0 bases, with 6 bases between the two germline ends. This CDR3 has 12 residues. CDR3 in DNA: TGTGCCAGCGGGCCTAGCACAGATACGCAGTATTTT. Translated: CASGPSTDTQYF.

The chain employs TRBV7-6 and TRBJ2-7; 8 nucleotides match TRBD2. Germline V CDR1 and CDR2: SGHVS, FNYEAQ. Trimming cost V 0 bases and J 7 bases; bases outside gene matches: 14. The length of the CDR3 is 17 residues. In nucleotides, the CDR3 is TGTGCCAGCAGCTTAGCGGGAGCTAGCGGGCAACTAGAGGAGCAGTACTTC. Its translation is CASSLAGASGQLEEQYF.

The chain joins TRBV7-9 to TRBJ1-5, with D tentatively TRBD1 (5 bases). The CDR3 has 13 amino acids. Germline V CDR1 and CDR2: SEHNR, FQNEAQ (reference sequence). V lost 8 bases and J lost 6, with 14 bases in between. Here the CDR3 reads CASSARATQPQHF. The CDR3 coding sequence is TGTGCCAGCTCGGCCAGGGCGACTCAGCCCCAGCATTTT.

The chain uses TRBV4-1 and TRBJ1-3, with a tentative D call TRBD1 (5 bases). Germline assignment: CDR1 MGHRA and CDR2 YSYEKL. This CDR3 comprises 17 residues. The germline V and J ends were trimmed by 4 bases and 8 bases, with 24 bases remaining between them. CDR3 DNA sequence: TGCGCCAGCAGCCCCAGGGCACGGACTGAGAGGACCTACACCATATATTTT. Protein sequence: CASSPRARTERTYTIYF.

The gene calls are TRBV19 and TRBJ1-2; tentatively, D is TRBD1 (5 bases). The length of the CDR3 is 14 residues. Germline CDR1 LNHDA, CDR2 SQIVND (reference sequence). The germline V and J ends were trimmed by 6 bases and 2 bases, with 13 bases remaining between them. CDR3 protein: CASSSGGENYGYTF. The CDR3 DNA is TGTGCCAGTAGCTCGGGAGGGGAGAACTATGGCTACACCTTC.

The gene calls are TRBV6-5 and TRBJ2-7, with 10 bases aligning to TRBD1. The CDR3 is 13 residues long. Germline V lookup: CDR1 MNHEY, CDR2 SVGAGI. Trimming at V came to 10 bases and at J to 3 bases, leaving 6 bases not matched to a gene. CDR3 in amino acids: CATTRDRGYEQYF. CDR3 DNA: TGTGCCACTACACGGGACAGGGGCTACGAGCAGTACTTC.

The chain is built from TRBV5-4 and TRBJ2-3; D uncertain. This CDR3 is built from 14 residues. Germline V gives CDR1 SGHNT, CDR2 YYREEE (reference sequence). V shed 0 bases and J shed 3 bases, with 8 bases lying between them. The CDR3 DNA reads TGTGCCAGCAGCTTGGGATCAAATACAGATACGCAGTATTTT. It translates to CASSLGSNTDTQYF.

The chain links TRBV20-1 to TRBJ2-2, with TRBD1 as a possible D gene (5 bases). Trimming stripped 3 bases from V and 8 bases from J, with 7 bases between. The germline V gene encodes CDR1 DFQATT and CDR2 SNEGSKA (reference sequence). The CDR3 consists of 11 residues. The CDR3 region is CSARKGGELFF. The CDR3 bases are TGCAGTGCTAGGAAGGGGGGGGAGCTGTTTTTT.

As DNA, the CDR3 is TGTGCCAGCAGCCGCCCTGGGACGAACACCGGGGAGCTGTTTTTT. This gives the protein CASSRPGTNTGELFF. This chain uses TRBV7-8 with TRBJ2-2; no reliable D call. The germline V and J ends were trimmed by 5 bases and 0 bases, with 10 bases remaining between them. Germline V gene sequence: CDR1 SGHVS, CDR2 FQNEAQ. The CDR3 is 15 residues long.

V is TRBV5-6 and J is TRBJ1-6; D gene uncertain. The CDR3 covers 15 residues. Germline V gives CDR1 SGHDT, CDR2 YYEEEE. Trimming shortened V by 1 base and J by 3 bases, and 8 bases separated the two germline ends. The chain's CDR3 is CASSLTENYNSPLHF. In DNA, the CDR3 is TGTGCCAGCAGCTTGACGGAGAACTATAATTCACCCCTCCACTTT. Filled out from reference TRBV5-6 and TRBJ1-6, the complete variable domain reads DAGVTQSPTHLIKTRGQQVTLRCSPKSGHDTVSWYQQALGQGPQFIFQYYEEEERQRGNFPDRFSGHQFPNYSSELNVNALLLGDSALYLCASSLTENYNSPLHFGNGTRLTVT.

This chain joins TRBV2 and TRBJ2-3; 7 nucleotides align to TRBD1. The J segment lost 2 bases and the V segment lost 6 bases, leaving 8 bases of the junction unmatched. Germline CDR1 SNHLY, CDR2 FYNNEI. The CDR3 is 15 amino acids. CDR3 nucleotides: TGTGCCAGCAGAGCCTACAGGGGCAACACAGATACGCAGTATTTT. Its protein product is CASRAYRGNTDTQYF.

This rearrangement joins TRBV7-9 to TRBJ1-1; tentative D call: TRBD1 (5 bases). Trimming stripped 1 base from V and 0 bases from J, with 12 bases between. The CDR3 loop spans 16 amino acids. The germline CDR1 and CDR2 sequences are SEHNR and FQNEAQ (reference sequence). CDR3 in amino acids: CASSLVGAGMNTEAFF. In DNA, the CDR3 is TGTGCCAGCAGCTTAGTCGGGGCGGGGATGAACACTGAAGCTTTCTTT.

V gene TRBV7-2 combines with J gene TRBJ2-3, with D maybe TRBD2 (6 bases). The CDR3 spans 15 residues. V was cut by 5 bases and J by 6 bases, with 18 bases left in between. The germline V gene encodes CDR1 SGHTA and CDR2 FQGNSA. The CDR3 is CASSRNSGGVDTQYF. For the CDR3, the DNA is TGTGCCAGCAGCCGTAATAGCGGAGGTGTGGATACGCAGTATTTT.

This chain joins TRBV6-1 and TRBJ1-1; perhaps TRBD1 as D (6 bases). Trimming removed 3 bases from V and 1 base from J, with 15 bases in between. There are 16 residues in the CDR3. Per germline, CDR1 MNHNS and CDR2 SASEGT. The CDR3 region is CASSDLMDRTNTEAFF. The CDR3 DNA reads TGTGCCAGCAGTGACCTTATGGACAGAACGAACACTGAAGCTTTCTTT.

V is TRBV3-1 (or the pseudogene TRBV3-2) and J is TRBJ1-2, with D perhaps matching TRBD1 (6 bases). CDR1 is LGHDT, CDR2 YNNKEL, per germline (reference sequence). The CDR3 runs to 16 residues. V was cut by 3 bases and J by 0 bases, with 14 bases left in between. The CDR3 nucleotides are TGTGCCAGCAGCCAGAATACAGGGTCAGCTAACTATGGCTACACCTTC. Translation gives CASSQNTGSANYGYTF.

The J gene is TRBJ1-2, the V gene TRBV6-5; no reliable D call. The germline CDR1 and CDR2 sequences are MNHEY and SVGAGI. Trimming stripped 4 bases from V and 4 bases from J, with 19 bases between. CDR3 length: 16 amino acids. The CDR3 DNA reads TGTGCCAGCAGTTCAACATCCGGAGCGATAGGCTATGGCTACACCTTC. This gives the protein CASSSTSGAIGYGYTF.

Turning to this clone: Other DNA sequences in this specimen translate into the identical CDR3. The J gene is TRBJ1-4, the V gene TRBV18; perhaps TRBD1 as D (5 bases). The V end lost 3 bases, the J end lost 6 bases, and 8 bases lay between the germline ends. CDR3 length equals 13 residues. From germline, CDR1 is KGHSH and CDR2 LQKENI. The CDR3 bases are TGTGCCAGCTCACCCCGAGGGGATGAAAAACTGTTTTTT. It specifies CASSPRGDEKLFF.

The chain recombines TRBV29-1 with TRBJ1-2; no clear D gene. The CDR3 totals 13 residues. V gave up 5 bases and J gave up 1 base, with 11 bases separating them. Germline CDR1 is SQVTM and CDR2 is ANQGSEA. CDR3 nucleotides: TGCAGCGTTAAGCGGAGAAATAACTATGGCTACACCTTC. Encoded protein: CSVKRRNNYGYTF.

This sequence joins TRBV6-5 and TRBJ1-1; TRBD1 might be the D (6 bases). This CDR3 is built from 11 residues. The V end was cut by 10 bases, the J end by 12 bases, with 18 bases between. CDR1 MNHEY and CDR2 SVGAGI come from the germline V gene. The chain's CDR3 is CATTDSLITFF. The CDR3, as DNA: TGTGCCACAACGGACAGCTTAATAACTTTCTTT.

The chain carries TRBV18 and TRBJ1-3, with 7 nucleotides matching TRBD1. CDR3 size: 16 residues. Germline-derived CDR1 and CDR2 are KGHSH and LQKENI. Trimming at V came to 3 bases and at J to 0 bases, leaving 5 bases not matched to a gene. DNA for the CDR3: TGTGCCAGCTCACCTGGACAGGCACGCTCTGGAAACACCATATATTTT. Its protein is CASSPGQARSGNTIYF.

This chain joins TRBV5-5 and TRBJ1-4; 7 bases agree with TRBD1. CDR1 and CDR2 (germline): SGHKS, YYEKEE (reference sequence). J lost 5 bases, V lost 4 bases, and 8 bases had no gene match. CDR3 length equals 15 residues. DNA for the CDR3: TGTGCCAGCAGCAGACCCGGGACAGAAAATGAAAAACTGTTTTTT. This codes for CASSRPGTENEKLFF.

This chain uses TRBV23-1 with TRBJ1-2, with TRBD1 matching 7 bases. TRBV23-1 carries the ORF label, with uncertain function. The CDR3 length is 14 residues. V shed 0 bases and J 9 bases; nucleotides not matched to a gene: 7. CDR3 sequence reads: CASSQSDNRGRYTF. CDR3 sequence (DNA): TGCGCCAGCAGTCAATCGGATAACAGGGGCCGCTACACCTTC.